The clone carrying this T cell receptor beta chain was detected only a few times. The source of the sample is a study of blood T cell repertoires in COVID-19. The CDR3 runs to 15 residues. V lost 0 bases and J lost 8; bases outside the gene matches: 2. Germline CDR1 and CDR2: SGHNT and YENEEA. The repertoire was sequenced with immunoSEQ multiplex PCR; TCRdb's copy has only in-frame clones and lacks some. The sample yields some 220,000 clones, roughly 82% seen once. What was sequenced was peripheral blood. The clonotype comes from a man aged 45-60 years with active or convalescent COVID-19. The chain has TRBV11-3 and TRBJ2-3, with 13 nucleotides matching TRBD2. CDR3: CASSLEGTSGATQYF. CDR3 nucleotides: TGTGCCAGCAGCTTAGAAGGGACTAGCGGGGCTACGCAGTATTTT.